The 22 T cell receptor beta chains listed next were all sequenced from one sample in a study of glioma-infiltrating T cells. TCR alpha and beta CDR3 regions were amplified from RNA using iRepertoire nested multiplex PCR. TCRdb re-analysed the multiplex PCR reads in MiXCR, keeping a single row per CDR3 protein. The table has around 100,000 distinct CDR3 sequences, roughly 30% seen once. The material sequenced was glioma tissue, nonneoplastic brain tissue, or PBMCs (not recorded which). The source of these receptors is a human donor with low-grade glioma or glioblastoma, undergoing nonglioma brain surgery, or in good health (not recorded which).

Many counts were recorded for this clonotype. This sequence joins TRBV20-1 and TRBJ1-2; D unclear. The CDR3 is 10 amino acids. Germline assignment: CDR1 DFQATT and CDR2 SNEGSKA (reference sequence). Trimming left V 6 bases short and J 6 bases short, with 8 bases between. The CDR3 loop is CSASGDGYTF. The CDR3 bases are TGCAGTGCCTCAGGAGATGGCTACACCTTC.

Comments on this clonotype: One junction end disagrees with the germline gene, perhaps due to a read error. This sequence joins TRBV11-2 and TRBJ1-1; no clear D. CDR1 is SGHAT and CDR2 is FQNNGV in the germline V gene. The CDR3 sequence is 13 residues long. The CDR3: CASSTQRNTEALF. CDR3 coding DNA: TGTGCCAGCAGCACACAGAGGAACACTGAAGCTCTCTTT.

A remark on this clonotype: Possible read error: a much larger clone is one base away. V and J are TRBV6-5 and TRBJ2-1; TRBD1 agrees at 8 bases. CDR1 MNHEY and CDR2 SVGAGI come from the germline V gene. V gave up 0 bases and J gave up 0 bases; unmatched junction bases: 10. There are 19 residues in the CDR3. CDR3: CASSYSRGTGEVSYNEQFF. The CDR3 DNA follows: TGTGCCAGCAGTTACTCGAGGGGGACAGGAGAAGTCTCCTACAATGAGCAGTTCTTC.

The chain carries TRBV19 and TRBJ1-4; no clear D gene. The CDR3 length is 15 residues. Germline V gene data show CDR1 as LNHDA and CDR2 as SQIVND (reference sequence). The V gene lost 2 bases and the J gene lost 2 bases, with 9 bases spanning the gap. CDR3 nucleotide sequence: TGTGCCAGTAGTATAAAGCCTTCTACTAATGAAAAACTGTTTTTT. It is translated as CASSIKPSTNEKLFF.

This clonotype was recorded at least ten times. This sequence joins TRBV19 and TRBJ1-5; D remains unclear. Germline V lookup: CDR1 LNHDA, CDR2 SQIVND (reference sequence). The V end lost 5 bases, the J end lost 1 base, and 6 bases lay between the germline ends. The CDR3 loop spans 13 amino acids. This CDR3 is CASSHASNQPQHF. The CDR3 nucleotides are TGTGCCAGTAGTCACGCAAGCAATCAGCCCCAGCATTTT.

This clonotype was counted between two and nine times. The CDR3, as DNA: TGTGCCAGCAGCCCACCAGGGGAAAGATATTCCAATGAGCAGTTCTTC. It yields the protein CASSPPGERYSNEQFF. The chain links TRBV7-2 to TRBJ2-1; possible D gene TRBD1, 6 bases. Looked up from germline, CDR1 is SGHTA and CDR2 is FQGNSA. The CDR3 contains 16 residues. V shed 5 bases and J shed 6 bases, with 20 bases lying between them.

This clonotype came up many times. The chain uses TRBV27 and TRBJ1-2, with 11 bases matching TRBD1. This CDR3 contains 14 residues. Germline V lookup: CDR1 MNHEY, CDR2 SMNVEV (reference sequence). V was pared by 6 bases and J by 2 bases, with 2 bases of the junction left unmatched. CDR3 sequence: CASRGDRGNYGYTF. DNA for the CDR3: TGTGCCAGCAGGGGGGACAGGGGGAACTATGGCTACACCTTC.

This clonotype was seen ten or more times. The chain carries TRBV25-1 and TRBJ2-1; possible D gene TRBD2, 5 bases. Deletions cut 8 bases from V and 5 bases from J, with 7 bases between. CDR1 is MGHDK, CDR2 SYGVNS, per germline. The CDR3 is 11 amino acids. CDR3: CASSGNNEQFF. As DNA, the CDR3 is TGTGCCAGCTCCGGGAACAATGAGCAGTTCTTC.

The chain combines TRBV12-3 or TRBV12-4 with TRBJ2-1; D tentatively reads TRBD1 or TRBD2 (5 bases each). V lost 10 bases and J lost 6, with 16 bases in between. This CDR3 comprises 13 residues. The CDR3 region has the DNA TGTGCCACTACTGGTCCGGGGCGCAATGAGCAGTTCTTC. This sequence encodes CATTGPGRNEQFF.

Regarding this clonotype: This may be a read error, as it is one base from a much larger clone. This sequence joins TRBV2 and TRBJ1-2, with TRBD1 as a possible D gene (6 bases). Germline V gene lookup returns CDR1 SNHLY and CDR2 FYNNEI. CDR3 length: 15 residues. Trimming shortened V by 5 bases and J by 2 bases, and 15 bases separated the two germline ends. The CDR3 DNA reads TGTGCCAGCAGTCGACAGGCTAGGAGAAACTATGGCTACACCTTC. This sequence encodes CASSRQARRNYGYTF.

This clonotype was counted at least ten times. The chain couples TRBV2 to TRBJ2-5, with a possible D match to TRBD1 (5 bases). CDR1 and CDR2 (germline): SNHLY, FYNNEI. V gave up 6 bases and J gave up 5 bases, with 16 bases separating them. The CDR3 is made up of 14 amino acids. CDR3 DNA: TGTGCCAGCAGACAGACATGGGGCCAGGAGACCCAGTACTTC. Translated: CASRQTWGQETQYF.

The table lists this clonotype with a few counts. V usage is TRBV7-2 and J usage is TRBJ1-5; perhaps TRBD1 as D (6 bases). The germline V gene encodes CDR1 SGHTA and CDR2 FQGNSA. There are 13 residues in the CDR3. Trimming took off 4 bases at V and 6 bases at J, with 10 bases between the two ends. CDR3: CASSSDRRQPQHF. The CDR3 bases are TGTGCCAGCAGCTCAGACAGGCGTCAGCCCCAGCATTTT.

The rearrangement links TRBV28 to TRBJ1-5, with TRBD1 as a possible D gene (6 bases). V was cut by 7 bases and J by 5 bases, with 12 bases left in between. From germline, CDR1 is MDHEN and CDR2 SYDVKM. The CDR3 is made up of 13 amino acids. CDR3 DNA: TGTGCCAGCAAACAGGGATTCGATCAGCCCCAGCATTTT. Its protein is CASKQGFDQPQHF.

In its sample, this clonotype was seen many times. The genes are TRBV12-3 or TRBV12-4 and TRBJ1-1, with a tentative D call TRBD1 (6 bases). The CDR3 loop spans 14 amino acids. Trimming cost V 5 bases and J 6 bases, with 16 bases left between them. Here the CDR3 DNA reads TGTGCCAGCAGTACCACAGGGTGGGGATCTGAAGCTTTCTTT. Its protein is CASSTTGWGSEAFF.

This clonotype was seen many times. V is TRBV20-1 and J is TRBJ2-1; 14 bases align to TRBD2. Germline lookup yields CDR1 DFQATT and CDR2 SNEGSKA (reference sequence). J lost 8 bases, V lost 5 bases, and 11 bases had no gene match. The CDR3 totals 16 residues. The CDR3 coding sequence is TGCAGTGCTCTCGGACTAGCGGGGGGCCGTATCGATGAGCAGTTCTTC. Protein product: CSALGLAGGRIDEQFF.

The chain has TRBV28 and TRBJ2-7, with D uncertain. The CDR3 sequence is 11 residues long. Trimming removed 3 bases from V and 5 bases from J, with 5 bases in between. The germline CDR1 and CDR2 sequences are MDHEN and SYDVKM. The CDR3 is CASSFRHEQYF. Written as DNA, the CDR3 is TGTGCCAGCAGTTTTCGCCACGAGCAGTACTTC. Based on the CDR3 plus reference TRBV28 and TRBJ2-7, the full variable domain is DVKVTQSSRYLVKRTGEKVFLECVQDMDHENMFWYRQDPGLGLRLIYFSYDVKMKEKGDIPEGYSVSREKKERFSLILESASTNQTSMYLCASSFRHEQYFGPGTRLTVT.

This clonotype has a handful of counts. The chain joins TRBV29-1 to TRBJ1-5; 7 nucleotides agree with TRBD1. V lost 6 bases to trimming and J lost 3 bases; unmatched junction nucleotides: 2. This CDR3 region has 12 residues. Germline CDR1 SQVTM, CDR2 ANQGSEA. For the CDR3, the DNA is TGCAGCGTGAGGGGGCCCAATCAGCCCCAGCATTTT. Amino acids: CSVRGPNQPQHF. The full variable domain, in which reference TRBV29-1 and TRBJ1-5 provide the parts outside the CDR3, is SAVISQKPSRDICQRGTSLTIQCQVDSQVTMMFWYRQQPGQSLTLIATANQGSEATYESGFVIDKFPISRPNLTFSTLTVSNMSPEDSSIYLCSVRGPNQPQHFGDGTRLSIL.

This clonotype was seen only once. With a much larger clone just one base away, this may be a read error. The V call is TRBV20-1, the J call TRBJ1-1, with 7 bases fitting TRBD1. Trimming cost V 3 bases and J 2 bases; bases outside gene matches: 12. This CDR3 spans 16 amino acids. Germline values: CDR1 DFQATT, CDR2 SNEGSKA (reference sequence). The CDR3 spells CSASKPGTVRNTEAFF. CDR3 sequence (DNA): TGCAGTGCTAGTAAGCCGGGGACAGTGAGAAACACTGAAGCTTTCTTT.

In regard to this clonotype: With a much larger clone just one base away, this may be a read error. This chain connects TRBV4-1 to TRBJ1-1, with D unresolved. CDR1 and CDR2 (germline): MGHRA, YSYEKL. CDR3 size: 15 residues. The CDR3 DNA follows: TGCGCCAGCAGCCAAGTTTCGGGGATGGTCACTGAAGCTCTCTTT. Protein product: CASSQVSGMVTEALF.

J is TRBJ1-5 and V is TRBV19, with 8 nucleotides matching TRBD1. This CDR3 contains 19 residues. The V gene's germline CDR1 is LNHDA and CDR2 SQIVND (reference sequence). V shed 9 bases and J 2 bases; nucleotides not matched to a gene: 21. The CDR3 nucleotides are TGTGCCAGCAAACTAAGGCCGCGACAGGGGTCCTCTGGCAATCAGCCCCAGCATTTT. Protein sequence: CASKLRPRQGSSGNQPQHF. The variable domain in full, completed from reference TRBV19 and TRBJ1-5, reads DGGITQSPKYLFRKEGQNVTLSCEQNLNHDAMYWYRQDPGQGLRLIYYSQIVNDFQKGDIAEGYSVSREKKESFPLTVTSAQKNPTAFYLCASKLRPRQGSSGNQPQHFGDGTRLSIL.

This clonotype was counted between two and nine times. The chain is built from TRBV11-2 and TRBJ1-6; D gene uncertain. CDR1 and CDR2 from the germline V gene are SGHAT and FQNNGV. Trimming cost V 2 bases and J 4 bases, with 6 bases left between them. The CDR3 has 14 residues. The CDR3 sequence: CASSLLGYNSPLHF. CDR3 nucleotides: TGTGCCAGCAGCTTATTAGGGTATAATTCACCCCTCCACTTT.

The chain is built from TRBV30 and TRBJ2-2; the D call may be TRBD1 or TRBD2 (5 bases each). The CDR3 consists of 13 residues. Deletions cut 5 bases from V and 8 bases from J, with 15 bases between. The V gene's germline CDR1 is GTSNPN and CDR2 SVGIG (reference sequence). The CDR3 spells CAWGGPGRGELFF. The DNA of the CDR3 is TGTGCCTGGGGGGGACCGGGGCGAGGGGAGCTGTTTTTT.